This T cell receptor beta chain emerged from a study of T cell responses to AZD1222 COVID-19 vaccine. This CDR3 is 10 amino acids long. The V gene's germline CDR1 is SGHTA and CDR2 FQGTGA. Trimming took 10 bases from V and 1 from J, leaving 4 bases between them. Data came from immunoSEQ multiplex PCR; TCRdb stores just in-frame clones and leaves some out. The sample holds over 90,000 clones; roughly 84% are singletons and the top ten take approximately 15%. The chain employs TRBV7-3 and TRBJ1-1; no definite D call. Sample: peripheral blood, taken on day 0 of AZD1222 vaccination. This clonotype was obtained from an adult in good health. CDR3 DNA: TGTGCCACAGGGAACACTGAAGCTTTCTTT. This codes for CATGNTEAFF.